A selection of T cell receptor beta chains follows, all from one sample in a study of T cells in Graves' hyperthyroidism and ophthalmopathy. From the multiplex PCR reads, TCRdb called clonotypes with MiXCR, one entry per CDR3 protein. The sample lists about 480,000 distinct CDR3 sequences, roughly a quarter occurring once. Material for sequencing was blood. These receptors were taken from a woman in her thirties with Graves' ophthalmopathy. The CDR3 runs from the conserved cysteine through the conserved F or W. Fields, in order: V gene, J gene, clone size, D gene, CDR3 protein, CDR3 DNA. A D gene is named only where the DNA matches it firmly. Clone size is shown for a subset of rows, as once, few, many or a class of expanded clone.

v_gene: TRBV5-1; j_gene: TRBJ2-2; abundance: -; d_gene: TRBD1; CDR3aa: CASSSGTGDTGELCF; CDR3nt: TGCGCCAGCAGCTCCGGGACAGGGGACACCGGGGAGCTGTGTTTT
v_gene: TRBV12-3/TRBV12-4; j_gene: TRBJ2-7; abundance: many; d_gene: -; CDR3aa: CASRYRSYEQYF; CDR3nt: TGTGCCAGCAGGTATCGGTCCTACGAGCAGTACTTC
v_gene: TRBV20-1; j_gene: TRBJ1-1; abundance: -; d_gene: TRBD1; CDR3aa: CSATSPRDRGNTEAFF; CDR3nt: TGCAGTGCTACTAGCCCCCGCGACAGGGGGAACACTGAAGCTTTCTTT
v_gene: TRBV19; j_gene: TRBJ1-1; abundance: -; d_gene: -; CDR3aa: CASSIGTLGTEAFF; CDR3nt: TGTGCCAGTAGTATTGGTACTTTGGGAACTGAAGCTTTCTTT
v_gene: TRBV28; j_gene: TRBJ2-5; abundance: -; d_gene: -; CDR3aa: CASSSLVTAETQYF; CDR3nt: TGTGCCAGCAGTTCCCTCGTGACGGCAGAGACCCAGTACTTC
v_gene: TRBV6-1; j_gene: TRBJ2-2; abundance: few; d_gene: -; CDR3aa: CASMPSNTGELFF; CDR3nt: TGTGCCAGCATGCCCTCGAACACCGGGGAGCTGTTTTTT
v_gene: TRBV12-3/TRBV12-4; j_gene: TRBJ1-1; abundance: many; d_gene: -; CDR3aa: CASSSGRGAFF; CDR3nt: TGTGCCAGCAGCTCTGGACGGGGGGCTTTCTTT
v_gene: TRBV5-6; j_gene: TRBJ2-7; abundance: -; d_gene: -; CDR3aa: CASSQVGGTPDEQYF; CDR3nt: TGTGCCAGCAGCCAAGTCGGAGGGACTCCCGACGAGCAGTACTTC
v_gene: TRBV5-1; j_gene: TRBJ2-7; abundance: many; d_gene: TRBD2; CDR3aa: CASSYRTSGGAPYEQYF; CDR3nt: TGCGCCAGCAGCTATCGGACTAGCGGGGGGGCCCCCTACGAGCAGTACTTC
v_gene: TRBV6-2/TRBV6-3; j_gene: TRBJ1-1; abundance: -; d_gene: TRBD1; CDR3aa: CASRRTGGIEAFF; CDR3nt: TGTGCCAGCAGACGGACAGGGGGGATAGAAGCTTTCTTT
v_gene: TRBV28; j_gene: TRBJ2-7; abundance: -; d_gene: TRBD1; CDR3aa: CASSLPLGVRQGAHEQYF; CDR3nt: TGTGCCAGCAGTTTACCCCTCGGTGTAAGACAGGGGGCACACGAGCAGTACTTC
v_gene: TRBV12-3/TRBV12-4; j_gene: TRBJ1-1; abundance: -; d_gene: TRBD1; CDR3aa: CASSVRQGVTEAFF; CDR3nt: TGTGCCAGCAGTGTACGACAGGGGGTCACTGAAGCTTTCTTT
v_gene: TRBV28; j_gene: TRBJ1-1; abundance: many; d_gene: TRBD1; CDR3aa: CASSSLPGTGGILAFF; CDR3nt: TGTGCCAGCAGTTCCCTTCCAGGGACAGGGGGGATATTAGCTTTCTTT
v_gene: TRBV2; j_gene: TRBJ1-1; abundance: -; d_gene: -; CDR3aa: CASTPWGGTEAFF; CDR3nt: TGTGCCAGCACCCCGTGGGGGGGCACTGAAGCTTTCTTT
v_gene: TRBV6-1; j_gene: TRBJ2-5; abundance: -; d_gene: TRBD2; CDR3aa: CASIWGGETQYF; CDR3nt: TGTGCCAGCATCTGGGGGGGGGAGACCCAGTACTTC
v_gene: TRBV19; j_gene: TRBJ2-2; abundance: many; d_gene: -; CDR3aa: CASSIGQGSNGELFF; CDR3nt: TGTGCCAGTAGTATTGGTCAGGGGAGTAACGGGGAGCTGTTTTTT
v_gene: TRBV5-1; j_gene: TRBJ1-1; abundance: many; d_gene: -; CDR3aa: CASSDNRVTEAFF; CDR3nt: TGCGCCAGCAGCGATAACAGGGTTACTGAAGCTTTCTTT
v_gene: TRBV9; j_gene: TRBJ1-5; abundance: -; d_gene: -; CDR3aa: CASSFGALDPQHF; CDR3nt: TGTGCCAGCAGCTTCGGGGCCCTCGACCCCCAGCATTTT
v_gene: TRBV11-1; j_gene: TRBJ2-7; abundance: many; d_gene: TRBD1; CDR3aa: CASSLGVNRDRTYEQYF; CDR3nt: TGTGCCAGCAGCTTAGGGGTCAACCGGGACAGAACCTACGAGCAGTACTTC
v_gene: TRBV29-1; j_gene: TRBJ1-2; abundance: many; d_gene: -; CDR3aa: CSALEGDGLGYGYTF; CDR3nt: TGCAGCGCCCTGGAAGGGGACGGCCTAGGGTATGGCTACACCTTC
v_gene: TRBV28; j_gene: TRBJ1-5; abundance: -; d_gene: -; CDR3aa: CASRLVGRNQPQHF; CDR3nt: TGTGCCAGCAGGCTTGTAGGAAGGAATCAGCCCCAGCATTTT
v_gene: TRBV6-1; j_gene: TRBJ1-1; abundance: many; d_gene: -; CDR3aa: CASNSYWSPGVEAFF; CDR3nt: TGTGCCAGCAACTCCTATTGGTCTCCAGGGGTAGAAGCTTTCTTT
v_gene: TRBV28; j_gene: TRBJ2-5; abundance: -; d_gene: -; CDR3aa: CASSTIQGLRGETQYF; CDR3nt: TGTGCCAGCAGCACCATACAGGGTTTACGGGGAGAGACCCAGTACTTC
v_gene: TRBV7-6; j_gene: TRBJ2-7; abundance: -; d_gene: -; CDR3aa: CASSPSDQASYEQYF; CDR3nt: TGTGCCAGCAGCCCCTCTGACCAAGCCTCCTACGAGCAGTACTTC
v_gene: TRBV18; j_gene: TRBJ1-2; abundance: many; d_gene: TRBD1; CDR3aa: CASSPRDRVWYGYTF; CDR3nt: TGTGCCAGCTCACCCCGGGACAGGGTCTGGTATGGCTACACCTTC
v_gene: TRBV12-3/TRBV12-4; j_gene: TRBJ2-7; abundance: -; d_gene: -; CDR3aa: CASSLMADEQYF; CDR3nt: TGTGCCAGCAGTTTGATGGCCGATGAGCAGTACTTC
v_gene: TRBV7-3; j_gene: TRBJ2-5; abundance: -; d_gene: -; CDR3aa: CASSVLPGTPKETQYF; CDR3nt: TGTGCCAGCAGCGTATTACCTGGGACCCCGAAAGAGACCCAGTACTTC
v_gene: TRBV30; j_gene: TRBJ1-5; abundance: many; d_gene: TRBD1; CDR3aa: CAWSGDRVGPQHF; CDR3nt: TGTGCCTGGAGCGGGGACAGGGTAGGGCCCCAGCATTTT
v_gene: TRBV6-1; j_gene: TRBJ1-5; abundance: few; d_gene: -; CDR3aa: CASSETRGQPQHF; CDR3nt: TGTGCCAGCAGTGAGACGCGGGGGCAGCCCCAGCATTTT
v_gene: TRBV4-2; j_gene: TRBJ2-7; abundance: many; d_gene: -; CDR3aa: CASSQVLGHWYEQYF; CDR3nt: TGTGCCAGCAGCCAAGTTCTAGGGCACTGGTACGAGCAGTACTTC
v_gene: TRBV6-1; j_gene: TRBJ2-2; abundance: many; d_gene: TRBD1; CDR3aa: CASSTRGGTGGTGELFF; CDR3nt: TGTGCCAGCAGTACCCGGGGCGGGACAGGGGGCACCGGGGAGCTGTTTTTT
v_gene: TRBV6-5; j_gene: TRBJ1-1; abundance: -; d_gene: -; CDR3aa: CASSYRGAEACF; CDR3nt: TGTGCCAGCAGTTACCGAGGGGCTGAAGCTTGCTTT
v_gene: TRBV5-6; j_gene: TRBJ1-1; abundance: -; d_gene: -; CDR3aa: CASSFFQGMNTEAFF; CDR3nt: TGTGCCAGCAGCTTTTTTCAGGGTATGAACACTGAAGCTTTCTTT
v_gene: TRBV9; j_gene: TRBJ1-2; abundance: -; d_gene: TRBD1; CDR3aa: CASSVGQQGRYGYTF; CDR3nt: TGTGCCAGCAGCGTAGGCCAACAGGGGCGGTATGGCTACACCTTC
v_gene: TRBV20-1; j_gene: TRBJ2-2; abundance: many; d_gene: TRBD2; CDR3aa: CSANPIAGGYSGELFF; CDR3nt: TGCAGTGCTAACCCAATAGCGGGGGGTTATTCCGGGGAGCTGTTTTTT
v_gene: TRBV2; j_gene: TRBJ1-2; abundance: few; d_gene: -; CDR3aa: CASSGRGGARRNGYTF; CDR3nt: TGTGCCAGCAGCGGACGGGGGGGGGCGAGGCGTAATGGCTACACCTTC
v_gene: TRBV15; j_gene: TRBJ2-7; abundance: many; d_gene: -; CDR3aa: CATSGETYEQYF; CDR3nt: TGTGCCACCAGCGGAGAGACCTACGAGCAGTACTTC
v_gene: TRBV6-1; j_gene: TRBJ1-1; abundance: many; d_gene: -; CDR3aa: CASSLGGSNTEAFF; CDR3nt: TGTGCCAGCAGCCTGGGGGGTTCGAACACTGAAGCTTTCTTT
v_gene: TRBV27; j_gene: TRBJ1-1; abundance: -; d_gene: -; CDR3aa: CASNPSPSKNTEAFF; CDR3nt: TGTGCCAGCAACCCCTCCCCCAGCAAGAACACTGAAGCTTTCTTT
v_gene: TRBV6-5; j_gene: TRBJ1-1; abundance: many; d_gene: -; CDR3aa: CASGRGGRNTEAFF; CDR3nt: TGTGCCAGCGGCCGGGGAGGGAGGAACACTGAAGCTTTCTTT
v_gene: TRBV6-2/TRBV6-3; j_gene: TRBJ1-1; abundance: -; d_gene: TRBD1; CDR3aa: CASSPTRQGKNTEAFF; CDR3nt: TGTGCCAGCAGTCCCACCCGACAGGGGAAGAACACTGAAGCTTTCTTT